This T cell receptor beta chain came from a study of Graves' ophthalmopathy and Graves' hyperthyroidism. CDR3 length: 17 residues. V was trimmed by 4 bases and J by 4 bases, leaving 20 bases between them. CDR1 and CDR2 from the germline V gene are LNHDA and SQIVND (reference sequence). RNA transcripts served as template for amplifying TCR beta CDR3 sequences. The first-round RT-PCR employed HTBI primers together with the Qiagen OneStep RT-PCR kit. A multiplex PCR was then performed as the second round. Each CDR3 protein is one row after TCRdb ran MiXCR on the multiplex PCR reads. The sample shows hundreds of thousands of distinct CDR3 sequences, 21% of them seen only once.

This receptor was identified in a woman in her late teens or twenties with stable Graves' hyperthyroidism. The sequencing sample was made of peripheral blood. The V and J genes are TRBV19 and TRBJ1-5; no definite D call. The CDR3 nucleotides are TGTGCCAGTAGTAAGGCCGCAAGTGAGGGATTTAATCAGCCCCAGCATTTT. Translation: CASSKAASEGFNQPQHF.